The 7 T cell receptor beta chains given below trace back to one sample, sequenced in a study of early T cells in non-severe SARS-CoV-2 infection. TCRdb redid the calling of the 5' RACE reads with MiXCR, one entry per CDR3 protein. The table shows 75,000 or so distinct CDR3 sequences, with approximately 10% occurring only once. The source material was whole blood, sampled at baseline. Source of these receptors: an adult who was a healthcare worker with PCR-confirmed SARS-CoV-2 infection or an uninfected control (not recorded which).

The rearrangement links TRBV3-1 to TRBJ2-7; D uncertain. CDR3 length: 13 amino acids. From germline, CDR1 is LGHDT and CDR2 YNNKEL (reference sequence). Trimming stripped 0 bases from V and 3 bases from J, with 6 bases between. CDR3 residues: CASSQDSIYEQYF. Written as DNA, the CDR3 is TGTGCCAGCAGCCAAGATAGTATCTACGAGCAGTACTTC.

This clonotype was seen repeatedly, ten times or more. One junction end disagrees with the germline gene, perhaps due to a read error. The V and J genes are TRBV11-2 and TRBJ2-3; unclear D gene. Germline V gives CDR1 SGHAT, CDR2 FQNNGV. The CDR3 covers 15 residues. This CDR3 reads CPSSFGAGLTDTQYF. The CDR3 nucleotides read TGTCCCAGCAGCTTCGGCGCAGGCCTCACAGATACGCAGTATTTT.

This clonotype was recorded a few times. The chain recombines TRBV7-9 with TRBJ2-3; D not resolved. V was clipped by 5 bases and J by 2 bases, with 26 bases between them. This CDR3 is built from 19 residues. Germline values: CDR1 SEHNR, CDR2 FQNEAQ (reference sequence). The CDR3 DNA sequence: TGTGCCAGCAGCCACTCTTGGCCCACCCCTGGGGTGCACACAGATACGCAGTATTTT. Its translation is CASSHSWPTPGVHTDTQYF.

This clonotype was counted many times. The chain joins TRBV7-9 to TRBJ2-1, with TRBD2 identical over 10 bases. CDR3 size: 15 residues. CDR1 and CDR2 from the germline V gene are SEHNR and FQNEAQ (reference sequence). V lost 5 bases and J lost 9; bases outside the gene matches: 10. DNA of the CDR3: TGTGCCAGCAGCCCTGCGGCTAGCGGGAGCATTGAGCAGTTCTTC. Amino acid sequence: CASSPAASGSIEQFF.

This clonotype was counted ten times or more. The chain couples TRBV15 to TRBJ2-4; 7 bases are a match to TRBD1. The CDR3 is made up of 16 amino acids. Germline CDR1 reads LNHNV; CDR2 reads YYDKDF (reference sequence). With V trimmed by 4 bases and J by 0 bases, 6 bases remained unmatched. CDR3 DNA sequence: TGTGCCACCAGCACGGGACAGAGGGTAGCCAAAAACATTCAGTACTTC. It encodes CATSTGQRVAKNIQYF.

Ten or more counts support this clonotype. The chain carries TRBV7-2 and TRBJ2-1; 7 nucleotides align to TRBD2. Germline CDR1 and CDR2: SGHTA and FQGNSA. The CDR3 is made up of 16 amino acids. V was pared by 0 bases and J by 8 bases, with 10 bases of the junction left unmatched. The CDR3 bases are TGTGCCAGCAGCTTAGCACGGGGGGTTAGTAGGTATGAGCAGTTCTTC. Its protein product is CASSLARGVSRYEQFF.

This clonotype was seen ten or more times. V gene TRBV5-1 combines with J gene TRBJ2-3; no reliable D call. The germline V gene encodes CDR1 SGHRS and CDR2 YFSETQ. The CDR3 length is 16 residues. V was trimmed by 0 bases and J by 2 bases, leaving 13 bases between them. The CDR3 DNA sequence: TGCGCCAGCAGCTTGGACACTCGCTTTATCACAGATACGCAGTATTTT. Amino acid sequence: CASSLDTRFITDTQYF. The full variable domain, rest sourced from reference TRBV5-1 and TRBJ2-3, is KAGVTQTPRYLIKTRGQQVTLSCSPISGHRSVSWYQQTPGQGLQFLFEYFSETQRNKGNFPGRFSGRQFSNSRSEMNVSTLELGDSALYLCASSLDTRFITDTQYFGPGTRLTVL.